Here is one T cell receptor (beta chain) with its context. CDR3 length: 14 residues. The germline gives CDR1 ENHRY, CDR2 SYGVKD. V lost 7 bases to trimming and J lost 7 bases, with 16 bases between them. This entry comes from a study of blood T cell repertoires in COVID-19. About the study: The United States, Italy and Spain were the sources of the acute and convalescent COVID-19 samples. The cDNA or gDNA used as material had been derived from T cells, B-cell-depleted T cells, or PBMCs.

Profiling relied on immunoSEQ multiplex PCR, and the TCRdb table lists in-frame clones only, not all of them. The table lists around 81,000 clones, about four fifths of them singletons. What was sequenced was peripheral blood. The J gene is TRBJ2-2, the V gene TRBV10-3; D is possibly TRBD2 (6 bases). The TCR originated in a human donor in a cohort sampled during active COVID-19. The CDR3 DNA reads as TGTGCCATCACGGGGGTTGATCTAGGCGGGGAGCTGTTTTTT. Translation gives CAITGVDLGGELFF.